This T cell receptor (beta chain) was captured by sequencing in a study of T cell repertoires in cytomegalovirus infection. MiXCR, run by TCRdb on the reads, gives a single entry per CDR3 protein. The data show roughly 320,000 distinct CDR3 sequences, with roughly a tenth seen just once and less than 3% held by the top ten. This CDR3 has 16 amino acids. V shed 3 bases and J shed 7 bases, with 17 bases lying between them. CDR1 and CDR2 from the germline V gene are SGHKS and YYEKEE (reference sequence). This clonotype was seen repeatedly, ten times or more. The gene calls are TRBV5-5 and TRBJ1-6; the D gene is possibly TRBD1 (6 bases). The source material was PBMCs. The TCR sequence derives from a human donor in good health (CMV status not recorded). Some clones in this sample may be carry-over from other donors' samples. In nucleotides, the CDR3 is TGTGCCAGCAGCTCCGATCCCGGGACAAGAAATTCACCCCTCCACTTT. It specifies CASSSDPGTRNSPLHF.